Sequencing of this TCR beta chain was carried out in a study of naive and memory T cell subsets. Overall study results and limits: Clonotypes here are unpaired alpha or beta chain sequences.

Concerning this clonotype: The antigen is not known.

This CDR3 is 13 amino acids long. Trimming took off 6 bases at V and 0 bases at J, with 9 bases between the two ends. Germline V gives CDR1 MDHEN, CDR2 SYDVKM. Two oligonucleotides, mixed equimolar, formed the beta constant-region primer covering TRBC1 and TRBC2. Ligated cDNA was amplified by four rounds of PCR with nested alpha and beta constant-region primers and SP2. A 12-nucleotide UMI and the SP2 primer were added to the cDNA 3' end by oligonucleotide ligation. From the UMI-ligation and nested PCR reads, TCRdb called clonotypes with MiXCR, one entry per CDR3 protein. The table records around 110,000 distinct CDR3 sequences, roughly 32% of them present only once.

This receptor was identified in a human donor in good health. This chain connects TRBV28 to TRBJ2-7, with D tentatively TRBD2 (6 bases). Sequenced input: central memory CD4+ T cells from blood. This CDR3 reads CASRGRTSYEQYF. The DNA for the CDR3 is TGTGCCAGCAGAGGGAGGACCTCCTACGAGCAGTACTTC.